The source of this TCR beta chain is a study of technical replicates of blood from several donors. The germline gives CDR1 LGHNA, CDR2 YSLEER. The CDR3 runs to 17 residues. Trimming removed 0 bases at V and 4 bases at J, with 17 bases between. Method: immunoSEQ multiplex PCR; TCRdb's copy keeps in-frame clones and lacks some. Seen here are more than 55,000 clones, around 94% observed once, and the top ten hold approximately 0.4%. This sequence originates from a human donor in good health. Sequencing was done on a sample of T cells isolated from PBMCs. The rearrangement links TRBV4-3 to TRBJ2-3; D is unclear. CDR3 region: CASSQEALPLRADTQYF. CDR3 DNA sequence: TGCGCCAGCAGCCAAGAAGCCCTACCGCTCCGGGCAGATACGCAGTATTTT.